This entry lists 30 T cell receptor beta chains sequenced from one sample in a study of identical twins. In TCRdb, the 5' RACE reads were re-called with MiXCR into one record per CDR3 protein. The profile shows roughly 480,000 distinct CDR3 sequences, about 24% of them singletons. The same sample was also used in a study of T cells expressing NK-cell markers.

Sequences were obtained from CD4+ T cells sorted from blood. The receptors shown here come from a woman aged 18-29 years in good health.

In this sample, this clonotype turned up a few times. V and J are TRBV9 and TRBJ2-7; D gene ambiguous. The V end was cut by 5 bases, the J end by 2 bases, with 11 bases between. CDR1 and CDR2 (germline): SGDLS, YYNGEE. This CDR3 contains 13 residues. In DNA form, the CDR3 reads TGTGCCAGCAGTTTAGATGTCGCCTACGAGCAGTACTTC. As protein: CASSLDVAYEQYF.

This clonotype has more than one count but fewer than ten. This chain links TRBV5-1 with TRBJ2-4, with 7 bases that match TRBD2. Germline trimming cut 3 bases from V and 0 bases from J; bases unmatched to any gene: 3. The germline V gene encodes CDR1 SGHRS and CDR2 YFSETQ. The CDR3 spans 15 residues. CDR3 in amino acids: CASSSSGVAKNIQYF. In DNA, the CDR3 is TGCGCCAGCAGCTCAAGCGGGGTAGCCAAAAACATTCAGTACTTC. Looking up the rest from reference TRBV5-1 and TRBJ2-4 gives the full variable domain: KAGVTQTPRYLIKTRGQQVTLSCSPISGHRSVSWYQQTPGQGLQFLFEYFSETQRNKGNFPGRFSGRQFSNSRSEMNVSTLELGDSALYLCASSSSGVAKNIQYFGAGTRLSVL.

This clonotype came up a few times. The chain employs TRBV2 and TRBJ2-7; 8 bases fit TRBD1. The V gene's germline CDR1 is SNHLY and CDR2 FYNNEI. The length of the CDR3 is 17 residues. V shed 7 bases, J shed 0 bases, and the junction held 14 bases outside the gene matches. CDR3 sequence: CASMGPRDRLHSYEQYF. The CDR3 DNA sequence: TGTGCCAGCATGGGCCCCCGGGACAGGTTACACTCCTACGAGCAGTACTTC. Supplemented by reference TRBV2 and TRBJ2-7, the full variable domain reads EPEVTQTPSHQVTQMGQEVILRCVPISNHLYFYWYRQILGQKVEFLVSFYNNEISEKSEIFDDQFSVERPDGSNFTLKIRSTKLEDSAMYFCASMGPRDRLHSYEQYFGPGTRLTVT.

The V and J genes are TRBV20-1 and TRBJ2-3; TRBD1 aligns across 9 bases. Germline V gene sequence: CDR1 DFQATT, CDR2 SNEGSKA (reference sequence). CDR3 length: 17 amino acids. The V and J ends lost 1 base and 1 base, in that order; junction bases with no gene match: 9. In nucleotides, the CDR3 is TGCAGTGCTAGAGCGGGATCTCGGGACAGGGGCACAGATACGCAGTATTTT. This gives the protein CSARAGSRDRGTDTQYF.

This clonotype occurred a few times. The V gene is TRBV7-9, the J gene TRBJ2-1; possibly TRBD2 for D (5 bases). Between the trimmed V and J ends, which lost 4 bases and 9 bases, there was a span of 7 bases. The CDR3 has 11 amino acids. Per germline, CDR1 SEHNR and CDR2 FQNEAQ (reference sequence). In nucleotides, the CDR3 is TGTGCCAGCAGCTCGGGGAGTGAGCAGTTCTTC. It encodes CASSSGSEQFF.

This clonotype has just a few counts. V gene TRBV5-1 combines with J gene TRBJ2-3; 9 positions agree with TRBD1. Trimming at V came to 3 bases and at J to 5 bases, leaving 4 bases not matched to a gene. CDR1 is SGHRS and CDR2 is YFSETQ in the germline V gene. CDR3 length equals 14 residues. CDR3 sequence: CASSSDRGKDTQYF. The CDR3 DNA reads as TGCGCCAGCAGCTCAGACAGGGGGAAAGATACGCAGTATTTT.

The J gene is TRBJ2-1, the V gene TRBV5-1; 12 bases match TRBD2. The germline V gene has CDR1 SGHRS and CDR2 YFSETQ. The V segment lost 6 bases and the J segment 8 bases; nucleotides outside the gene matches: 6. CDR3 length equals 14 residues. Written as DNA, the CDR3 is TGCGCCAGCAAGCTAGCGGGAGGGTTCGATGAGCAGTTCTTC. Protein product: CASKLAGGFDEQFF. Full variable domain (outside the CDR3, taken from reference TRBV5-1 and TRBJ2-1): KAGVTQTPRYLIKTRGQQVTLSCSPISGHRSVSWYQQTPGQGLQFLFEYFSETQRNKGNFPGRFSGRQFSNSRSEMNVSTLELGDSALYLCASKLAGGFDEQFFGPGTRLTVL.

This sequence joins TRBV20-1 and TRBJ2-1; the D is unclear. This CDR3 has 15 residues. Germline V gene sequence: CDR1 DFQATT, CDR2 SNEGSKA (reference sequence). The V end lost 2 bases, the J end lost 6 bases, and 17 bases lay between the germline ends. The CDR3 loop is CSARRTGAVFNEQFF. The CDR3 region has the DNA TGCAGTGCTAGAAGGACCGGAGCCGTCTTCAATGAGCAGTTCTTC.

The chain combines TRBV10-3 with TRBJ1-2, with 10 bases lining up with TRBD1. This CDR3 has 15 amino acids. The germline V gene encodes CDR1 ENHRY and CDR2 SYGVKD. V was pared by 4 bases and J by 6 bases, with 8 bases of the junction left unmatched. This CDR3 is CAISVGTGVPHGYTF. The CDR3 DNA reads TGTGCCATCAGTGTTGGGACAGGGGTACCCCATGGCTACACCTTC.

Only a few counts were recorded for this clonotype. The rearrangement links TRBV5-1 to TRBJ2-4, with 11 bases matching TRBD2. Germline lookup yields CDR1 SGHRS and CDR2 YFSETQ. The CDR3 contains 18 residues. Trimming at V came to 4 bases and at J to 5 bases, leaving 14 bases not matched to a gene. The CDR3 sequence is CASSPGLAGGPGQNIQYF. The CDR3 DNA is TGCGCCAGCAGCCCCGGATTAGCGGGGGGGCCGGGCCAAAACATTCAGTACTTC.

This chain connects TRBV12-3 or TRBV12-4 to TRBJ2-5; weak D call: TRBD1 (5 bases). The CDR3 totals 16 residues. V lost 3 bases and J 2 bases, leaving 16 bases between the germline ends. CDR3 DNA sequence: TGTGCCAGCAGTTTTAGGGTAGGGGCAAATCAAGAGACCCAGTACTTC. Encoded protein: CASSFRVGANQETQYF.

This clonotype was seen a handful of times. This chain uses TRBV12-3 or TRBV12-4 with TRBJ1-6, with TRBD1 matching 7 bases. This CDR3 comprises 16 residues. Trimming removed 6 bases from V and 7 bases from J; junction bases left unmatched: 12. In DNA, the CDR3 is TGTGCCAGCAGCAACCAGGGACAGCAACGAAATTCACCCCTCCACTTT. Amino acid sequence: CASSNQGQQRNSPLHF.

V gene TRBV9 combines with J gene TRBJ2-7; D could derive from TRBD1 or TRBD2 (5 bases each). Between the trimmed V and J ends, which lost 4 bases and 2 bases, there was a span of 13 bases. This CDR3 region has 14 residues. From germline, CDR1 is SGDLS and CDR2 YYNGEE. The CDR3 DNA reads as TGTGCCAGCAGCCCGGGACCCAAAACCTACGAGCAGTACTTC. As protein: CASSPGPKTYEQYF.

The chain carries TRBV20-1 and TRBJ1-1, with 8 bases identical to TRBD1. Losses at the gene ends were 2 bases for V and 3 bases for J; bases not matched to a gene: 5. The CDR3 runs 14 residues. CDR1 is DFQATT, CDR2 SNEGSKA, per germline (reference sequence). The CDR3 DNA reads as TGCAGTGCTAGAACCCGGACAGGGCACACTGAAGCTTTCTTT. As protein: CSARTRTGHTEAFF.

This clonotype has more than one count but fewer than ten. CDR3 amino acids: CASSYWDRVETQYF. The CDR3 DNA sequence: TGTGCCAGCAGTTATTGGGACAGGGTGGAGACCCAGTACTTC. This chain uses TRBV12-3 or TRBV12-4 with TRBJ2-5; 9 bases agree with TRBD1. The CDR3 consists of 14 residues. J gave up 5 bases and V 4 bases, and 5 bases lay outside the gene matches.

This clonotype was seen only a few times. CDR3 residues: CASYRESLSEQYF. CDR3 bases: TGTGCCAGCTACCGGGAGTCGTTGTCCGAGCAGTACTTC. The chain combines TRBV5-6 with TRBJ2-7, with D perhaps TRBD2 (6 bases). Between the trimmed V and J ends, which lost 7 bases and 6 bases, there was a span of 17 bases. The CDR3 spans 13 residues. CDR1 SGHDT and CDR2 YYEEEE come from the germline V gene.

This clonotype was detected only a few times. The chain carries TRBV6-1 and TRBJ2-7; D uncertain. CDR1 and CDR2 (germline): MNHNS, SASEGT. The CDR3 consists of 13 residues. V shed 5 bases and J shed 3 bases, with 11 bases lying between them. DNA for the CDR3: TGTGCCAGCAGTATTCGGAACGACTACGAGCAGTACTTC. It translates to CASSIRNDYEQYF.

The rearrangement joins TRBV29-1 to TRBJ1-2; no reliable D call. Trimming took off 6 bases at V and 4 bases at J, with 15 bases between the two ends. Germline V lookup: CDR1 SQVTM, CDR2 ANQGSEA. The CDR3 is made up of 13 amino acids. DNA of the CDR3: TGCAGCGTGGATGTGGCAGGAGGCTATGGCTACACCTTC. Encoded protein: CSVDVAGGYGYTF.

This clonotype was recorded only once. This rearrangement joins TRBV6-5 to TRBJ2-7; D is possibly TRBD2 (6 bases). The V end lost 0 bases, the J end lost 5 bases, and 14 bases lay between the germline ends. Germline V lookup: CDR1 MNHEY, CDR2 SVGAGI. The CDR3 spans 15 residues. In DNA, the CDR3 is TGTGCCAGCAGTTACTCTCCGGGAGTCGGGCACGAGCAGTACTTC. Encoded protein: CASSYSPGVGHEQYF.

This rearrangement joins TRBV29-1 to TRBJ2-3; no reliable D call. CDR1 and CDR2 from the germline V gene are SQVTM and ANQGSEA. The CDR3 has 12 residues. The V gene lost 6 bases and the J gene lost 2 bases, with 9 bases spanning the gap. In nucleotides, the CDR3 is TGCAGCGTGACGATGCTCACAGATACGCAGTATTTT. Protein product: CSVTMLTDTQYF.

The CDR3 is CASSFGRDRTQYF. Here the CDR3 DNA reads TGTGCCAGCAGTTTCGGCAGGGACAGGACCCAGTACTTC. V and J are TRBV12-3 or TRBV12-4 and TRBJ2-5; 7 bases are shared with TRBD1. The V segment lost 3 bases and the J segment 7 bases; nucleotides outside the gene matches: 5. The CDR3 has 13 amino acids.

The chain recombines TRBV7-6 with TRBJ2-7; 10 bases match TRBD1. CDR1 and CDR2 (germline): SGHVS, FNYEAQ. The length of the CDR3 is 15 residues. Losses at the gene ends were 5 bases for V and 3 bases for J; bases not matched to a gene: 7. CDR3 DNA sequence: TGTGCCAGCAGCAGCGGGACAGGGGTTAACTACGAGCAGTACTTC. The encoded protein is CASSSGTGVNYEQYF.

This clonotype was seen a handful of times. The CDR3 spells CASMDHRGRRQGFF. CDR3 sequence (DNA): TGTGCCAGCATGGATCACAGGGGGCGACGGCAGGGTTTCTTT. V gene TRBV6-1 combines with J gene TRBJ1-1; 9 nucleotides agree with TRBD1. The CDR3 spans 14 residues. Germline V gene lookup returns CDR1 MNHNS and CDR2 SASEGT. The ends lost 7 bases at V and 13 bases at J; junction bases unmatched: 16.

The gene calls are TRBV10-3 and TRBJ2-7, with 11 bases lining up with TRBD2. CDR1 is ENHRY, CDR2 SYGVKD, per germline. The CDR3 extends over 14 amino acids. CDR3 coding DNA: TGTGCTACAGGGGTAGCGGGAGGGTCCATGGAGCAGTACTTC. Translated, it gives CATGVAGGSMEQYF.

This clonotype was counted only a few times. The chain uses TRBV6-5 and TRBJ2-3, with a weak D call TRBD1 (5 bases). V dropped 2 bases and J dropped 7 bases, with 7 bases sitting between them. The CDR3 covers 12 residues. Looked up from germline, CDR1 is MNHEY and CDR2 is SVGAGI. The CDR3 spells CASSYQGYTQYF. The CDR3 DNA reads as TGTGCCAGCAGTTACCAGGGATATACGCAGTATTTT.

The genes are TRBV9 and TRBJ1-3, with D perhaps matching TRBD1 (5 bases). The CDR3 covers 14 residues. Per germline, CDR1 SGDLS and CDR2 YYNGEE. The V and J ends lost 7 bases and 5 bases respectively, with 16 bases between them. The CDR3 reads CASGSLGARNTIYF. CDR3 coding DNA: TGTGCCAGCGGATCCCTTGGGGCTCGAAACACCATATATTTT.

This clonotype showed up just a few times. This sequence joins TRBV6-1 and TRBJ1-5; 8 bases fit TRBD1. Germline lookup yields CDR1 MNHNS and CDR2 SASEGT. CDR3 length: 14 residues. The ends lost 8 bases at V and 2 bases at J; junction bases unmatched: 5. CDR3 in DNA: TGTGCCAGCTGGGAGGACAGGGGCAATCAGCCCCAGCATTTT. Translating it yields CASWEDRGNQPQHF.

This clonotype came up a few times. The chain combines TRBV7-3 with TRBJ2-7; 7 bases agree with TRBD1. Germline CDR1 is SGHTA and CDR2 is FQGTGA. This CDR3 contains 13 residues. The V and J ends lost 5 bases and 7 bases, in that order; junction bases with no gene match: 8. DNA for the CDR3: TGTGCCAGCAGCCCCGGACAGGTGGGAGAGCAGTACTTC. Translating it yields CASSPGQVGEQYF.

This chain links TRBV29-1 with TRBJ2-1, with 7 bases aligning to TRBD1. Germline CDR1 reads SQVTM; CDR2 reads ANQGSEA. The length of the CDR3 is 14 residues. With V trimmed by 4 bases and J by 7 bases, 10 bases remained unmatched. The CDR3 DNA reads TGCAGCGTTGGTAAGAAAGGGGGCAGGAATGAGCAGTTCTTC. The encoded protein is CSVGKKGGRNEQFF.

This sequence joins TRBV10-2 and TRBJ1-2; D uncertain. The CDR3 sequence is 13 residues long. Germline CDR1 and CDR2: WSHSY and SAAADI. Deletions cut 3 bases from V and 8 bases from J, with 13 bases between. This CDR3 is CASSEGGGYGYTF. CDR3 in DNA: TGCGCCAGCAGTGAAGGAGGCGGATACGGCTACACCTTC.